This entry concerns a single TCR beta chain. Its matching antigen is unknown. These data come from a study of Ad26.COV2.S vaccination and SARS-CoV-2 variants. Treatment indicated: roughly 18 received Ad26.COV2.S at low or high dose, single or two shots; about 5 received placebo; per-sample allocation not given. All samples were drawn on day 63, counting from the first vaccine or placebo injection. Recruitment in Boston yielded a donor of adult age, 18-55 years. Libraries were prepared by immunoSEQ multiplex PCR; TCRdb keeps only in-frame clonotypes and omits some of them. The sample consists of roughly 400,000 clones, about 90% of them appearing once. Whole-study results and caveats: Analyses that measured TCR breadth and depth may have underestimated total T cell responses.

V was pared by 4 bases and J by 0 bases, with 12 bases between. This CDR3 spans 15 amino acids. Germline V gene sequence: CDR1 LNHDA, CDR2 SQIVND (reference sequence). This TCR was recovered from a person between 18 and 59 years old who received the Ad26.COV2.S COVID-19 vaccine or a placebo. Sequenced material: peripheral blood, taken in a trial of Ad26.COV2.S vaccine versus placebo. The chain is built from TRBV19 and TRBJ1-1; weak D call: TRBD1 (6 bases). The CDR3 bases are TGTGCCAGTAGTAGCCGGACAGATCTGAACACTGAAGCTTTCTTT. Translation gives CASSSRTDLNTEAFF.